These 15 T cell receptor beta chains share one sample of origin, sequenced in a study of T cell changes during pregnancy in multiple sclerosis. The table came from immunoSEQ multiplex PCR; TCRdb's copy has only in-frame clones and leaves some out. The repertoire holds fewer than 90,000 clones, around 94% seen once, with less than 2% in the top ten. Specimen: peripheral blood, collected after pregnancy. These TCRs come from a female donor in good health, enrolled as a control in a pregnancy study.

The chain couples TRBV29-1 to TRBJ2-7; 10 positions agree with TRBD2. Germline lookup yields CDR1 SQVTM and CDR2 ANQGSEA. Unmatched junction bases numbered 5, after V lost 0 bases and J lost 3 bases. The CDR3 has 15 amino acids. CDR3 loop: CSVEDGSSGSYEQYF. CDR3 sequence (DNA): TGCAGCGTTGAAGATGGGTCTAGCGGGAGCTACGAGCAGTACTTC.

This sequence joins TRBV5-4 and TRBJ2-5; possible D gene TRBD1, 6 bases. Germline CDR1 and CDR2: SGHNT and YYREEE (reference sequence). The CDR3 has 13 amino acids. V lost 4 bases and J 5 bases, leaving 12 bases between the germline ends. CDR3 region: CASSPGTTETQYF. In DNA form, the CDR3 reads TGTGCCAGCAGCCCGGGGACAACGGAGACCCAGTACTTC.

This clone was seen once. The rearrangement links TRBV11-2 to TRBJ1-4; 7 positions agree with TRBD1. The length of the CDR3 is 19 residues. After removal of 6 bases from V and 4 bases from J, the junction contained 20 bases not matched to a gene. The germline CDR1 and CDR2 sequences are SGHAT and FQNNGV. The CDR3 nucleotides read TGTGCCAGCAGTCGTTTTCCCGACAGGGTCCCGGCCGATAATGAAAAACTGTTTTTT. This translates into CASSRFPDRVPADNEKLFF.

The chain employs TRBV29-1 and TRBJ1-3; 8 bases fit TRBD1. V shed 5 bases, J shed 3 bases, and the junction held 6 bases outside the gene matches. CDR1 SQVTM and CDR2 ANQGSEA come from the germline V gene. The CDR3 extends over 14 amino acids. CDR3 coding DNA: TGCAGCGTTAAACTTGACAGGGGTGGAAACACCATATATTTT. Its translation: CSVKLDRGGNTIYF.

CDR3: CASSQRDRCNQPQHF. The CDR3 DNA reads as TGCGCCAGCAGTCAACGGGACAGATGCAATCAGCCCCAGCATTTT. The chain is built from TRBV23-1 and TRBJ1-5, with 7 bases lining up with TRBD1. TRBV23-1 is placed among ORFs of uncertain function. V was clipped by 2 bases and J by 2 bases; unmatched bases: 3. This CDR3 is built from 15 residues.

The chain carries TRBV5-4 and TRBJ2-3; the match to TRBD2 covers 11 bases. The CDR3 runs 15 residues. Trimming removed 4 bases from V and 5 bases from J; junction bases left unmatched: 6. Germline CDR1 SGHNT, CDR2 YYREEE (reference sequence). The CDR3 bases are TGTGCCAGCAGCATGACTAGCGGGGTTGGAGATACGCAGTATTTT. Its translation is CASSMTSGVGDTQYF.

The J gene is TRBJ2-5, the V gene TRBV11-3; D possibly corresponds to TRBD2 (6 bases). The CDR3 has 13 amino acids. With 5 bases removed from V and 1 base from J, the gap between germline ends came to 8 bases. CDR1 is SGHNT, CDR2 YENEEA, per germline. CDR3 amino acids: CASSAGPQETQYF. CDR3 in DNA: TGTGCCAGCAGCGCGGGACCCCAAGAGACCCAGTACTTC.

The chain couples TRBV5-1 to TRBJ2-1; 7 bases are a match to TRBD1. CDR1 SGHRS and CDR2 YFSETQ come from the germline V gene. Trimming removed 4 bases from V and 6 bases from J; junction bases left unmatched: 10. The CDR3 has 15 residues. CDR3 region: CASSPTGVSVNEQFF. CDR3 in DNA: TGCGCCAGCAGCCCAACAGGGGTGTCCGTCAATGAGCAGTTCTTC.

V usage is TRBV15 and J usage is TRBJ1-4, with a weak D call TRBD1 (5 bases). Looked up from germline, CDR1 is LNHNV and CDR2 is YYDKDF (reference sequence). The CDR3 runs 16 residues. The ends were cut back, 3 bases at V and 0 bases at J, with 11 bases in the middle. The CDR3 sequence is CATSRGRDATNEKLFF. The DNA for the CDR3 is TGTGCCACCAGCAGGGGCAGGGATGCAACTAATGAAAAACTGTTTTTT.

This clone was observed a few times. The chain carries TRBV19 and TRBJ1-4; TRBD1 aligns across 7 bases. This CDR3 is 15 amino acids long. Germline V gene sequence: CDR1 LNHDA, CDR2 SQIVND (reference sequence). The ends lost 4 bases at V and 8 bases at J; junction bases unmatched: 10. The CDR3 DNA follows: TGTGCCAGTAGTACGATGACAGGGTTCCAGGAAAAACTGTTTTTT. Its translation: CASSTMTGFQEKLFF.

V gene TRBV7-9 combines with J gene TRBJ2-3, with D possibly TRBD2 on 6 matching bases. This CDR3 region has 15 residues. Germline V gene sequence: CDR1 SEHNR, CDR2 FQNEAQ (reference sequence). Trimming took off 1 base at V and 6 bases at J, with 14 bases between the two ends. For the CDR3, the DNA is TGTGCCAGCAGCTTAGTCTGGAGGGAGCAGGATACGCAGTATTTT. Its protein product is CASSLVWREQDTQYF.

This chain connects TRBV5-1 to TRBJ1-1; D possibly corresponds to TRBD1 (6 bases). The CDR3 runs to 15 residues. Germline CDR1 reads SGHRS; CDR2 reads YFSETQ. V was cut by 0 bases and J by 5 bases, with 14 bases left in between. CDR3 residues: CASSLGGGRGTEAFF. DNA for the CDR3: TGCGCCAGCAGCTTGGGGGGGGGCCGGGGAACTGAAGCTTTCTTT.

This chain connects TRBV4-1 to TRBJ2-2; TRBD1 agrees at 8 bases. CDR3 length: 17 amino acids. V lost 1 base, J lost 4 bases, and 8 bases stayed unmatched. CDR1 is MGHRA and CDR2 is YSYEKL in the germline V gene. In nucleotides, the CDR3 is TGCGCCAGCAGCCAAGCGGCCAGGGGGCGCATCACCGGGGAGCTGTTTTTT. Its protein product is CASSQAARGRITGELFF.

The rearrangement joins TRBV5-1 to TRBJ2-2, with a possible D match to TRBD1 (6 bases). Per the germline V gene, CDR1 is SGHRS and CDR2 is YFSETQ. The CDR3 extends over 15 amino acids. V lost 1 base, J lost 1 base, and 8 bases lay in between. CDR3 protein: CASSLTGQNTGELFF. Written as DNA, the CDR3 is TGCGCCAGCAGCTTGACGGGACAGAACACCGGGGAGCTGTTTTTT.

The chain recombines TRBV29-1 with TRBJ1-2, with TRBD1 matching 7 bases. The CDR3 has 17 residues. The V segment lost 6 bases and the J segment 1 base; nucleotides outside the gene matches: 17. Per the germline V gene, CDR1 is SQVTM and CDR2 is ANQGSEA. CDR3 nucleotides: TGCAGCGTCCCCAGGGGGTCCTTCTCCGATTATAACTATGGCTACACCTTC. This sequence encodes CSVPRGSFSDYNYGYTF.